Sequencing of this TCR beta chain was carried out in a study of blood T cell repertoires in COVID-19. Study-level background: Researchers got acute and convalescent COVID-19 samples from the United States, Italy and Spain.

Which cohort a participant joined came from the clinical history participants gave. Recovered status in Cohort 3 required two negative PCRs, clearance, or symptom resolution. V dropped 4 bases and J dropped 1 base, with 7 bases sitting between them. Per germline, CDR1 WNHNN and CDR2 SYGVQD (reference sequence). This CDR3 region has 13 residues. As processed by the authors: Reference gene primer amplification yielded estimated nucleated cell counts. Method: immunoSEQ multiplex PCR; TCRdb's copy keeps in-frame clones and lacks some. That table furnishes V, J and clone size, whereas the DNA furnished D and trimming. Of over 300,000 clones listed, 70% to 90% are singletons.

The sample consisted of PBMCs or T cells enriched from blood (not recorded which). This TCR came from a man aged 25-45 years who had recovered from COVID-19. This rearrangement joins TRBV10-1 to TRBJ1-1, with D maybe TRBD1 (5 bases). The CDR3 region is CASSGQKNTEAFF. The CDR3 DNA reads TGCGCCAGCAGTGGACAGAAGAACACTGAAGCTTTCTTT.